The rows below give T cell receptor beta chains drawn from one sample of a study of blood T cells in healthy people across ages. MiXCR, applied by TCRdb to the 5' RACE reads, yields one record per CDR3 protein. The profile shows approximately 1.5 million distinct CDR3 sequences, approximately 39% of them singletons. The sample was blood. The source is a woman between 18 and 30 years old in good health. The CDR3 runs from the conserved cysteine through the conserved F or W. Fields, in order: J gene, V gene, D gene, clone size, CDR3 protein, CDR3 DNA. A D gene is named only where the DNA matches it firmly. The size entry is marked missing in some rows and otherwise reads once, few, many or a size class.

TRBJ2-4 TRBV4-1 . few CASSQAGSLNIQYF TGCGCCAGCAGCCAAGCCGGCTCCTTGAACATTCAGTACTTC
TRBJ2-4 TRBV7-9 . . CASSLDLGHKNIQYF TGTGCCAGCAGCTTAGATTTGGGACATAAAAACATTCAGTACTTC
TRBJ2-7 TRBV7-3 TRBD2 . CASSFRTSGGIPYEQYF TGTGCCAGCAGCTTCCGGACTAGCGGGGGGATCCCCTACGAGCAGTACTTC
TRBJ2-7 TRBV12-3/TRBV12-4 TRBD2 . CASSNAGRVWNEQYF TGTGCCAGCTCCAATGCAGGGAGGGTGTGGAATGAGCAGTACTTC
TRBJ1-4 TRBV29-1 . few CSVEDIGGEKLFF TGCAGCGTTGAAGATATTGGGGGGGAAAAACTGTTTTTT
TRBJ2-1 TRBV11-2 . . CASSFWDNAYNEQFF TGTGCCAGCAGCTTTTGGGACAATGCCTACAATGAGCAGTTCTTC
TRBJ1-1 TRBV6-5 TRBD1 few CASRTTGGRLEAFF TGTGCCAGCAGAACGACAGGGGGGCGACTAGAAGCTTTCTTT
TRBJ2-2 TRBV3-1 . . CASSQGLRSTGELFF TGTGCCAGCAGCCAAGGATTAAGGTCCACCGGGGAGCTGTTTTTT
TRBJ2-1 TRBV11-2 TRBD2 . CASSSLGTGTSGTYNEQFF TGTGCCAGCAGCTCCCTGGGGACCGGGACTAGCGGGACCTACAATGAGCAGTTCTTC
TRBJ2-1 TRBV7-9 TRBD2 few CASMGLAGTNEQFF TGTGCCAGCATGGGACTAGCGGGGACCAATGAGCAGTTCTTC
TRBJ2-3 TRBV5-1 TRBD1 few CASRDSGGLADTQYF TGCGCCAGCAGGGATTCAGGGGGCTTGGCAGATACGCAGTATTTT
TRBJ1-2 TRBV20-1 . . CSPLTWSYGYTF TGCAGTCCCTTGACCTGGAGCTATGGCTACACCTTC
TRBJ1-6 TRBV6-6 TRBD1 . CAGTRDSNSPLHF TGTGCCGGTACTCGGGACAGTAATTCACCCCTCCACTTT
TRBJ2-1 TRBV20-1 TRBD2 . CSARDPSGYSYNEQFF TGCAGCGCTAGAGATCCTAGCGGGTACTCCTACAATGAGCAGTTCTTC
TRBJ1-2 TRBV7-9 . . CASSLVGEGIYGYTF TGTGCCAGCAGCTTAGTTGGGGAGGGGATCTATGGCTACACCTTC
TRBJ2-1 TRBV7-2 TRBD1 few CASSMDRGWNEQFF TGTGCCAGCAGCATGGACAGGGGTTGGAATGAGCAGTTCTTC
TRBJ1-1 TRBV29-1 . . CSAVGRLAWDTEAFF TGCAGCGCCGTAGGGAGGTTGGCTTGGGACACTGAAGCTTTCTTT
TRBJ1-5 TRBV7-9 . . CASSERDYSNQPQHF TGTGCCAGCAGCGAAAGGGACTATAGCAATCAGCCCCAGCATTTT
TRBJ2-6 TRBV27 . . CVSRSPGSGANVLTF TGTGTCAGCAGGTCACCAGGCTCTGGGGCCAACGTCCTGACTTTC
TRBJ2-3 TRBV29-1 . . CSVEDPPEADTDTQYF TGCAGCGTTGAAGATCCCCCTGAAGCGGACACAGATACGCAGTATTTT
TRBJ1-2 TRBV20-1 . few CSVESFNYGYTF TGCAGTGTAGAAAGTTTTAACTATGGCTACACCTTC
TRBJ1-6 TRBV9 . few CASSVDGSFNSPLHF TGTGCCAGCAGCGTAGATGGATCCTTCAATTCACCCCTCCACTTT
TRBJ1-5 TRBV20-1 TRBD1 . CSAKDRALLNQPQHF TGCAGTGCAAAAGACAGGGCCCTCCTCAATCAGCCCCAGCATTTT
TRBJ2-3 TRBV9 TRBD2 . CASSVDIGREHSTDTQYF TGTGCCAGCAGCGTAGATATCGGGCGGGAGCACAGCACAGATACGCAGTATTTT
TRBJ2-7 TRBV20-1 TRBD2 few CSAFLAGRTYEQYF TGCAGTGCTTTTCTAGCGGGGAGAACCTACGAGCAGTACTTC
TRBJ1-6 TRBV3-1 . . CASSRADSPLHF TGTGCCAGCAGCCGGGCTGATTCACCCCTCCACTTT
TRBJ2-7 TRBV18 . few CASSPTGDSAYEQYF TGTGCCAGCTCACCAACGGGGGACAGCGCCTACGAGCAGTACTTC
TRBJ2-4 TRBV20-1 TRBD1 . CRAAMDRVFGAVKNIQYF TGCAGAGCTGCCATGGACAGGGTTTTTGGGGCAGTCAAAAACATTCAGTACTTC
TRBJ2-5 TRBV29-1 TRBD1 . CSETGDGVYNEQYF TGCAGCGAGACAGGGGATGGGGTTTACAATGAGCAGTACTTC
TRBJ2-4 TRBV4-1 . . CASSQDGTYGKNIQYF TGCGCCAGCAGCCAAGATGGGACGTACGGCAAAAACATTCAGTACTTC
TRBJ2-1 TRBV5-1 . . CASSAGQSYNEQFF TGCGCCAGCAGCGCCGGACAGTCCTACAATGAGCAGTTCTTC
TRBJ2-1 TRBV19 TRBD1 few CASSASSGGNEQFF TGTGCCAGTAGTGCCTCGTCAGGGGGCAATGAGCAGTTCTTC
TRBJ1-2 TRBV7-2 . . CASTKRSNYGYTF TGTGCCAGCACCAAGAGGAGTAACTATGGCTACACCTTC
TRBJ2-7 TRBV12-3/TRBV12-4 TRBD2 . CASSPPLWGGSNEQYF TGTGCCAGCAGTCCCCCTTTGTGGGGGGGATCCAATGAGCAGTACTTC
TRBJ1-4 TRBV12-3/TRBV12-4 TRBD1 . CASSVDRGTNEKLFF TGTGCCAGCAGTGTGGACAGGGGTACTAATGAAAAACTGTTTTTT
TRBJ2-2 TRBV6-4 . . CASSDSGTNTGELFF TGTGCCAGCAGTGACTCTGGGACTAACACCGGGGAGCTGTTTTTT
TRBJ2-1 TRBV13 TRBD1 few CASSQHRGLGEQFF TGTGCCAGCAGCCAACACAGGGGGCTAGGTGAGCAGTTCTTC
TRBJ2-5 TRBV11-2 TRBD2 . CASRSGLVDEQYF TGTGCCAGCAGGTCGGGACTAGTAGATGAGCAGTACTTC
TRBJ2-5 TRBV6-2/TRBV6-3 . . CHRETQYF TGTCACCGGGAGACCCAGTACTTC
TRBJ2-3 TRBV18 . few CASSPLNRPLSSTDTQYF TGTGCCAGCTCACCACTTAACAGGCCCCTTTCTAGCACAGATACGCAGTATTTT
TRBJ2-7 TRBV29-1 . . CSVEKGSYGREQYF TGCAGCGTTGAAAAAGGTAGCTATGGGCGCGAGCAGTACTTC
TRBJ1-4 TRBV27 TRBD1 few CASSSGTVTNEKLFF TGTGCCAGCAGTTCCGGGACAGTCACTAATGAAAAACTGTTTTTT
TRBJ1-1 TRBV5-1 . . CASSRNRVTEAFF TGCGCCAGCAGCCGGAACAGGGTCACTGAAGCTTTCTTT
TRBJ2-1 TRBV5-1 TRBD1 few CASSFTGDSYNEQFF TGCGCCAGCAGCTTTACAGGGGACTCCTACAATGAGCAGTTCTTC
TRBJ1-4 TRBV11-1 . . CASSSGPSNEKLFF TGTGCCAGCAGCTCGGGACCGAGTAATGAAAAACTGTTTTTT
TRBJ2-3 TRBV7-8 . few CASSLVPSLDTQYF TGTGCCAGCAGCTTAGTGCCTAGTCTTGATACGCAGTATTTT